This T cell receptor beta chain was obtained from a study of CD8 T cells in ankylosing spondylitis. Each CDR3 protein is one row after TCRdb ran MiXCR on the 5' RACE reads. The sample yields tens of thousands of distinct CDR3 sequences, 27% seen once. V trimming: 4 bases; J trimming: 10 bases; junction bases outside the gene matches: 14. The germline gives CDR1 MGHRA, CDR2 YSYEKL. The CDR3 loop spans 16 amino acids. The study's findings and limits: Seven or eight highly homologous variants formed a TCR beta motif that appeared characteristic of ankylosing spondylitis blood.

Notes on this clonotype: As yet, its antigen is unknown.

The sequenced sample consisted of blood, either unsorted or a sorted T cell fraction (not recorded which). This sequence joins TRBV4-1 and TRBJ2-1, with 9 bases identical to TRBD2. This receptor was taken from a male donor with ankylosing spondylitis or in good health (not recorded which). CDR3 sequence (DNA): TGCGCCAGCAGCCTAAGCCAGCGGGAGGCCCTCAGGGAGCAGTTCTTC. Translated: CASSLSQREALREQFF.